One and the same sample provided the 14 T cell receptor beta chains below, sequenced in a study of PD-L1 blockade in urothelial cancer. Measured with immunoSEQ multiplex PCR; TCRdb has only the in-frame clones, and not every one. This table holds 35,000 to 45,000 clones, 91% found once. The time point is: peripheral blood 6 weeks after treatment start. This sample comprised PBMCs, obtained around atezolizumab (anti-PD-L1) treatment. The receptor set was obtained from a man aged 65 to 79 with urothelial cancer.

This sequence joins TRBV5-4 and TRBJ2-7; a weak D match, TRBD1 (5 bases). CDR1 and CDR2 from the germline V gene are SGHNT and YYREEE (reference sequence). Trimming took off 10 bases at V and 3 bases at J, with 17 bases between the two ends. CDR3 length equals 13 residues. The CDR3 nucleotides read TGTGCCTATTTGGGGCGTTCCGTCTACGAGCAGTACTTC. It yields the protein CAYLGRSVYEQYF.

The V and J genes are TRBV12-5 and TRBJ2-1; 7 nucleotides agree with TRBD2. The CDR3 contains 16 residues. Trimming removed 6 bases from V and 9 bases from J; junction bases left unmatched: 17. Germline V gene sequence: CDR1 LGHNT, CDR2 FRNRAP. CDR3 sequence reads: CASGGNEYGGGSEQFF. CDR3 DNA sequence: TGTGCTAGTGGGGGAAACGAGTATGGGGGAGGGTCTGAGCAGTTCTTC.

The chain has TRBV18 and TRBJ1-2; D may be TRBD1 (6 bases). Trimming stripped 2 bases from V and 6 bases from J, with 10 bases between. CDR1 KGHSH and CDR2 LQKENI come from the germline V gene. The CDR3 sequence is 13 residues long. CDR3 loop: CASSPSDRNGYTF. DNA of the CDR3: TGTGCCAGCTCACCAAGTGACAGGAATGGCTACACCTTC.

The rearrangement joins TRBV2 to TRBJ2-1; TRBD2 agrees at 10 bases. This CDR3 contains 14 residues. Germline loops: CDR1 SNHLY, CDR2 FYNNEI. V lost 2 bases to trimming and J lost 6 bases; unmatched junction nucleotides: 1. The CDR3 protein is CASSELAGVNEQFF. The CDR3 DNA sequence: TGTGCCAGCAGTGAACTAGCGGGGGTCAATGAGCAGTTCTTC.

CDR3: CSVEGSNANEQFF. The CDR3 DNA reads TGCAGCGTTGAAGGATCTAATGCCAATGAGCAGTTCTTC. This chain uses TRBV29-1 with TRBJ2-1; D is unresolved. CDR3 length: 13 residues. Germline V lookup: CDR1 SQVTM, CDR2 ANQGSEA. V lost 1 base, J lost 6 bases, and 10 bases lay in between.

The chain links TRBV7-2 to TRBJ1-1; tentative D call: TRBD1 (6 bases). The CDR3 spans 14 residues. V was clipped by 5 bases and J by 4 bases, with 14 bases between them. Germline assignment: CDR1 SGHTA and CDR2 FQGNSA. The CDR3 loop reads CASSPGHPFTEAFF. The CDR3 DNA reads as TGTGCCAGCAGCCCGGGACACCCGTTCACTGAAGCTTTCTTT.

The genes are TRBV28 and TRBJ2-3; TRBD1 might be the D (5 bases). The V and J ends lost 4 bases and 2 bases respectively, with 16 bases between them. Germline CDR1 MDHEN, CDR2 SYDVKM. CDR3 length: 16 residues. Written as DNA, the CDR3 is TGTGCCAGCAGTTCAGCCCAACAGGTGATCACAGATACGCAGTATTTT. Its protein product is CASSSAQQVITDTQYF.

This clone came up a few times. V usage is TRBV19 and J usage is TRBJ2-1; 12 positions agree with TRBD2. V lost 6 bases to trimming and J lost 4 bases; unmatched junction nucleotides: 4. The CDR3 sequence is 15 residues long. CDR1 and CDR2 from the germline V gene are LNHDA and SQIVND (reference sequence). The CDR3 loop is CASRLTSGGYNEQFF. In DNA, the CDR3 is TGTGCCAGTAGATTGACTAGCGGGGGATACAATGAGCAGTTCTTC.

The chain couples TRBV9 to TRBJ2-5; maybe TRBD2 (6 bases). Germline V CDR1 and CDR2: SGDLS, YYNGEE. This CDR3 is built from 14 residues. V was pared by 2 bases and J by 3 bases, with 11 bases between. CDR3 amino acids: CASSVGGGEETQYF. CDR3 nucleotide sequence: TGTGCCAGCAGCGTCGGCGGAGGGGAAGAGACCCAGTACTTC.

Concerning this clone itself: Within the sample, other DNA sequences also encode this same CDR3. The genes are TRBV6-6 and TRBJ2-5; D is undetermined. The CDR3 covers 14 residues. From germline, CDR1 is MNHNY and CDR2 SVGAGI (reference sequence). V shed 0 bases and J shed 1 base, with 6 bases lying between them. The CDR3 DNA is TGTGCCAGCAGTTACTCATCCAGCCAAGAGACCCAGTACTTC. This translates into CASSYSSSQETQYF.

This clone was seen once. The CDR3 reads CASSMDGTGGYEQYF. Here the CDR3 DNA reads TGTGCCAGTAGTATGGATGGGACAGGGGGATACGAGCAGTACTTC. This chain uses TRBV19 with TRBJ2-7, with TRBD1 identical over 11 bases. The CDR3 is 15 amino acids. Per the germline V gene, CDR1 is LNHDA and CDR2 is SQIVND (reference sequence). V shed 3 bases and J 4 bases; nucleotides not matched to a gene: 5.

CDR3 nucleotides: TGCGCCAGCAGCCTTCTAGGCCAACAAGAGACCCAGTACTTC. Its translation is CASSLLGQQETQYF. This sequence joins TRBV5-1 and TRBJ2-5, with unresolved D. Germline assignment: CDR1 SGHRS and CDR2 YFSETQ. The CDR3 consists of 14 residues. V was clipped by 4 bases and J by 2 bases, with 12 bases between them.

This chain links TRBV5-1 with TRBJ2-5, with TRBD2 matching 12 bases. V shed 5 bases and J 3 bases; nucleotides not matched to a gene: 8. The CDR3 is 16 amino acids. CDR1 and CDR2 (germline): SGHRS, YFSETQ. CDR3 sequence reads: CASSLTSGSREETQYF. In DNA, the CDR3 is TGCGCCAGCAGTTTGACTAGCGGGAGTCGAGAAGAGACCCAGTACTTC.

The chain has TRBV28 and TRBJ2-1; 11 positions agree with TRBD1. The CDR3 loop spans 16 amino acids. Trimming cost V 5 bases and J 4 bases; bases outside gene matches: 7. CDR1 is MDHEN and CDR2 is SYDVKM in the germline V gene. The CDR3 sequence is CASSPIGQGAYNEQFF. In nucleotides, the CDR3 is TGTGCCAGCAGTCCGATAGGACAGGGGGCGTACAATGAGCAGTTCTTC.